A single T cell receptor beta chain is shown here with its context. This clone's antigen is unknown. Qualities for individual bases were not recorded, and no much larger clone is one base off. The cohort comprised some 680 healthy bone marrow donors. All cohort members were sampled while nominally healthy, although unrecorded immune exposures were likely present. The donor tested CMV seropositive, placing the donor among the 250 to 350 seropositive members of the cohort. A peripheral blood sample was provided by each donor, and peripheral blood mononuclear cells were used for TCR beta sequencing. The Qiagen DNeasy Blood Extraction Kit was used to extract genomic DNA from the blood cell samples. The record originates from a study of cytomegalovirus exposure and HLA in healthy donors (dated by TCRdb to 2015 to 2018). For the wider study: According to an earlier analysis of 550 to 700 of the donors, roughly 180 million T cells yielded over 100 million unique TCR beta sequences and 276 Gb of sequence data. Donor age, sex, ethnicity and CMV serostatus were compiled alongside the repertoire data. Using immunosequencing, the study profiled T cell repertoires from roughly 650 subjects and related those repertoires to cytomegalovirus serostatus. A separate validation cohort of 100 to 150 different subjects was used in addition to the approximately 610-subject first cohort. A later analysis re-analyzed previously published TCR beta repertoires from 550 to 700 donors and added high-resolution HLA genotyping to study TCR occurrence patterns. The study combined high-throughput TCR immunosequencing, statistical association of individual TCRs with disease status, and machine learning to predict cytomegalovirus infection status. Every repertoire in the discovery cohort had been generated on one and the same sequencing platform. Class I and class II HLA loci were covered by the typing at four-digit resolution. The genetic ancestry cluster associated with self-reported Caucasian donors included 81% of the roughly 400 genotyped donors. A later genetic analysis took genome-wide SNP genotypes for about 55% of the 666 donors and used that subset as a discovery cohort. An early release covering roughly 640 HLA-typed donors comprised about 300 gigabases of sequencing data and around 85 million unique TCR sequences. To decide whether each TCR beta V gene segment behaved as functional or pseudogenic, an earlier analysis of approximately 590 of the donors relied on high-throughput TCR beta sequencing. In the later analysis, no new phenotypic data were used to find candidate immune exposures; instead, reliance was placed on TCR beta sequences and their occurrence across donors. Typing coverage varied by locus: roughly 620-640 donors for A, B, C, DRB1 and DQB1; approximately 500 for DQA1; approximately 610 for DPA1; about 450 for DPB1. Among roughly 400 genotyped donors of the cohort, an average of approximately 220,000 unique TCR beta nucleotide sequences was sequenced per donor, of which about 20% were non-productive. Because of strong linkage in the cohort, five DR-DQ haplotypes were treated as single units for association and clustering. The study aimed to test whether cataloging public T cell receptors could reveal signatures of past pathogen exposure.

General study outcomes and caveats: The earlier analysis of 587 of the donors excluded 15 to 20 rarely observed V segments, including chromosome 9 orphons, because counts were too low. Linkage disequilibrium might explain the correlated functional status among segregating V segments, but an unknown experimental factor could not be excluded. In a later analysis, most CMV-associated TCR beta chains were found to appear HLA-restricted, with HLA associations seemingly driven largely by CMV exposure. A further reported finding was that TCR beta sequences accurately predicted the HLA-A and HLA-B alleles for most subjects in the first cohort. At a false discovery rate of 0.05, a later analysis linked 16,000 or so TCR beta sequences to specific HLA alleles. Presence/absence analyses assumed roughly uniform sequencing depth across donors, an assumption that may not hold. A total of 150 or so TCR beta chains were listed by the study as associated with cytomegalovirus. The only immune exposure information available for the cohort was CMV serostatus. Compared with the approximately 720-donor mean, donors in an Asian-associated ancestry cluster had fewer N-insertions in productive TCRs, according to a later genetic analysis. Some IMGT-functional V segments, including TRBV6-2 and TRBV6-3, could not be distinguished by the 87-base-pair reads and were therefore excluded. Several of the top co-occurrence clusters appeared to be linked to parvovirus B19, influenza, CMV and Epstein-Barr virus, according to a later analysis. Cytomegalovirus status was reported to be diagnosed by the classifier with high specificity and sensitivity in both the original and validation cohorts. In vitro tests confirmed that three of the cytomegalovirus-associated TCR beta chains recognize cytomegalovirus antigens. Across donors, most TCR sequences were observed very rarely, whereas some public TCRs were present in many individuals. This cohort had only TCR beta chains sequenced, and the lack of alpha or paired-chain data limited which features could be detected. In a later analysis, TCR association rates were found to vary across HLA loci, with the most associated TCRs seen for DRB1 alleles and the fewest for HLA-C alleles. In a later genetic analysis, a missense DCLRE1C variant was associated with V-gene and J-gene trimming of TCR beta chains, and the association was replicated in an independent cohort. When HLA alleles, especially DR and DQ, strongly co-occurred, TCR associations were difficult to assign to individual alleles. A cluster of highly shared sequence variants was judged likely to be a technical artifact of the sequencing pipeline. Because HLA typing was unavailable for some donors at each locus, only the typed subset was used in association tests. The authors suggested that the approach could potentially be generalized to other disease states and immunological phenotypes. In a later analysis, HLA-associated TCR beta chains were found to be more clonally expanded and to have lower generation probabilities than equally common non-associated chains. Broadly in line with IMGT annotations, most TCR beta V segments showed up in productive rearrangements about 87% or about 30% of the time in an earlier analysis of around 600 of the donors.

Library construction relied on the immunoSEQ multiplex PCR assay. A mixture of 60 forward primers for TCR Vbeta segments and 13 reverse primers for TCR Jbeta segments was used in the multiplex PCR. The CDR3 region of rearranged TCR beta genes was amplified from genomic DNA with a multiplex PCR assay. Amplified TCR beta libraries were sequenced as 87-base-pair reads on the Illumina HiSeq System. The authors' analysis ran thus. Across the 500 to 750 repertoires, a later analysis counted about 81 million unique TCR beta chains, approximately 10 million of which were shared by at least two donors. Raw reads were error-corrected and collapsed into unique sequences by a nearest-neighbor algorithm in which closely related sequences were merged to remove PCR and sequencing errors. V, D and J gene segments were assigned by aligning CDR3 sequences to IMGT reference sequences. For a sequence to be retained, a match of at least six nucleotides to both a V gene segment and a J gene segment was required. A rearrangement counted as productive if the CDR3 had no stop codons and remained in frame with V and J, and every other rearrangement counted as non-productive. CDR3 was defined according to IMGT convention as the region running from the second conserved V-encoded cysteine to the conserved J-encoded phenylalanine. In an earlier analysis of roughly 580 of the donors, sequences lacking an unambiguous match to a single V gene segment were excluded. An earlier analysis of fewer than 650 of the donors classified V segments as functional when productive rearrangements were above 56.7% and as segregating when the standard deviation between donors was above 5%. A statistical classification framework was developed to diagnose cytomegalovirus status using the catalog of TCR beta chain sequences. A later analysis assigned V and J genes by comparing TCR nucleotide sequences with IMGT/GENE-DB human TR gene sequences. The TCRdist pipeline was used in a later analysis to assign CDR3 sequences and most-parsimonious VDJ recombination scenarios. A later analysis defined each TCR beta chain by its CDR3 amino acid sequence plus V-gene family, and excluded reads lacking a unique V-gene family. As a way to deal with suspected cross-contamination and a sequencing artifact, a later analysis dropped over 550 nucleotide sequences that were highly shared and had low generation probability. For each public chain, a later analysis derived a clonal expansion index from normalized ranks of inferred template counts within each repertoire. Generation probabilities in a later analysis came from a VDJ recombination model fitted to out-of-frame rearrangements, and those results were checked against IGoR. A later analysis scored TCR-TCR, TCR-HLA and TCR-CMV co-occurrence with hypergeometric tests, applying a repertoire-size bias correction to TCR pairs. False discovery rates were estimated in a later analysis by permuting HLA or CMV assignments 20 times. In a later analysis, co-occurring TCRs were grouped using DBSCAN, with TCRdist sequence similarity added in when clustering inside HLA-allele-positive subsets. Co-occurrence clustering excluded repertoires with fewer than 30,000 or more than 120,000 public chains, plus five with anomalous nucleotide sharing. TCRdb retrieved this table from immuneACCESS and kept in-frame rearrangements only. Not all clones are present; in checked studies, unresolved V genes account for under half, and no reason is known for the remainder. The DNA gave D and trimming, while V, J and clone size come from that table. Present in this sample are 95,000 to 150,000 clones, around 82% of which were seen just once. The top ten clones comprise approximately 10% of the sample.

The germline V end is reduced by 0 bases and the J end by 8 bases; junction bases left unmatched: 4. The CDR3, from cysteine to phenylalanine, totals 15 residues. Only CDR3 DNA remains: 45 bases, in frame from the first base. Reading the germline V gene gives CDR1 ENHRY and CDR2 SYGVKD. What was sequenced was PBMCs. Here the chain combines TRBV10-3 and TRBJ2-1; 10 central bases correspond to TRBD1. The origin of this receptor is a man aged 25 to 40 in good health and CMV-seropositive. CDR3 protein: CAISESGTGADEQFF. Read as DNA, the sequence is TGTGCCATCAGTGAGTCGGGGACAGGGGCGGATGAGCAGTTCTTC.